The 26 T cell receptor beta chains reported below all come from one sample, sequenced in a study of blood T cells in healthy people across ages. Next came a second PCR, run for about 6 to 12 cycles, which used a sample-barcoded 5' primer along with a J-beta primer mix. TCRdb used MiXCR to reprocess the 5' RACE reads, holding one entry per CDR3 protein. The data show about 1.4 million distinct CDR3 sequences, 59% seen once. Sequencing input: blood. The receptors here all came from a man between 18 and 35 years old in good health.

The rearrangement uses TRBV27 and TRBJ2-7; 11 bases line up with TRBD2. This CDR3 is 17 amino acids long. The trim removed 3 bases at V and 4 bases at J, leaving 11 bases unmatched. The germline V gene has CDR1 MNHEY and CDR2 SMNVEV (reference sequence). As DNA, the CDR3 is TGTGCCAGCAGTTTGTCCGCCCTTTGGACTAGCGGGTACGAGCAGTACTTC. It yields the protein CASSLSALWTSGYEQYF.

The rearrangement uses TRBV6-2 or TRBV6-3 and TRBJ2-7; 7 bases align to TRBD1. This CDR3 spans 13 amino acids. Looked up from germline, CDR1 is MNHEY and CDR2 is SVGEGT. The V segment lost 7 bases and the J segment 1 base; nucleotides outside the gene matches: 4. Here the CDR3 DNA reads TGTGCCAGCAATCTGACAGGGTCCTACGAGCAGTACTTC. This gives the protein CASNLTGSYEQYF.

This rearrangement joins TRBV7-2 to TRBJ2-1; 9 bases line up with TRBD2. Per the germline V gene, CDR1 is SGHTA and CDR2 is FQGNSA. CDR3 size: 19 residues. V gave up 4 bases and J gave up 8 bases; unmatched junction bases: 21. The CDR3 DNA sequence: TGTGCCAGCAGCTACCAGGGGGTGGCGGGGGGGCGCTCAGGCTATGAGCAGTTCTTC. It specifies CASSYQGVAGGRSGYEQFF.

The chain combines TRBV4-2 with TRBJ2-4, with D possibly being TRBD1 or TRBD2 (7 bases each). With 4 bases removed from V and 13 bases from J, the gap between germline ends came to 20 bases. This CDR3 is built from 14 residues. CDR1 is LGHNA, CDR2 YNFKEQ, per germline. The CDR3, as DNA: TGTGCCAGCAGCCCGGGGGGTGGGGGACAGATCCAGTACTTC. It encodes CASSPGGGGQIQYF.

This chain links TRBV5-1 with TRBJ1-1; D is perhaps TRBD1 (6 bases). Between the trimmed V and J ends, which lost 0 bases and 0 bases, there was a span of 9 bases. The CDR3 consists of 15 residues. Germline V gives CDR1 SGHRS, CDR2 YFSETQ. In DNA, the CDR3 is TGCGCCAGCAGCTTGGAAGGGGGATTGAACACTGAAGCTTTCTTT. This encodes CASSLEGGLNTEAFF.

The rearrangement links TRBV7-9 to TRBJ2-3, with TRBD2 identical over 7 bases. From germline, CDR1 is SEHNR and CDR2 FQNEAQ (reference sequence). The V and J ends lost 5 bases and 2 bases, in that order; junction bases with no gene match: 10. CDR3 length: 16 amino acids. The CDR3 reads CASSLGFSGNTDTQYF. The DNA for the CDR3 is TGTGCCAGCAGCCTGGGGTTCAGCGGGAACACAGATACGCAGTATTTT. The complete variable domain, with remaining parts taken from reference TRBV7-9 and TRBJ2-3, reads DTGVSQNPRHKITKRGQNVTFRCDPISEHNRLYWYRQTLGQGPEFLTYFQNEAQLEKSRLLSDRFSAERPKGSFSTLEIQRTEQGDSAMYLCASSLGFSGNTDTQYFGPGTRLTVL.

A single count supports this clonotype. The CDR3 spells CSAPPGTLRQETQYF. Here the CDR3 DNA reads TGCAGTGCTCCCCCCGGGACATTGAGACAAGAGACCCAGTACTTC. This rearrangement joins TRBV20-1 to TRBJ2-5, with D possibly being TRBD1 (6 bases). CDR1 is DFQATT and CDR2 is SNEGSKA in the germline V gene (reference sequence). The CDR3 length is 15 residues. Trimming stripped 5 bases from V and 2 bases from J, with 18 bases between.

The rearrangement joins TRBV10-1 to TRBJ2-1; TRBD1 matches 7 bases. This CDR3 is 16 amino acids long. Germline assignment: CDR1 WNHNN and CDR2 SYGVQD (reference sequence). The J segment lost 1 base and the V segment lost 6 bases, leaving 9 bases of the junction unmatched. The CDR3 DNA reads TGCGCCAGCAGCCATGACCGGGACAGATCCTACAATGAGCAGTTCTTC. Translation: CASSHDRDRSYNEQFF.

This clonotype has just a few counts. The chain uses TRBV7-2 and TRBJ2-3; D gene unclear. CDR1 is SGHTA, CDR2 FQGNSA, per germline. Trimming cost V 3 bases and J 10 bases, with 11 bases left between them. The CDR3 is 12 residues long. CDR3 sequence (DNA): TGTGCCAGCAGCTTCCCCCCCCGTTCGCAGTATTTT. Amino acids: CASSFPPRSQYF.

This chain links TRBV4-1 with TRBJ2-1; D is ambiguous. CDR1 is MGHRA and CDR2 is YSYEKL in the germline V gene. The CDR3 totals 15 residues. V gave up 3 bases and J gave up 10 bases, with 19 bases separating them. CDR3: CASSHPYDRYGEQFF. The CDR3 DNA follows: TGCGCCAGCAGCCACCCGTACGACCGATACGGGGAGCAGTTCTTC.

This clonotype was observed a single time. The chain couples TRBV7-9 to TRBJ2-1; TRBD2 matches 10 bases. The V gene's germline CDR1 is SEHNR and CDR2 FQNEAQ (reference sequence). The CDR3 consists of 18 residues. The ends lost 4 bases at V and 0 bases at J; junction bases unmatched: 9. The chain's CDR3 is CASSSGLAVPSSYNEQFF. The CDR3 DNA is TGTGCCAGCAGCTCTGGACTAGCGGTACCGAGCTCCTACAATGAGCAGTTCTTC. The full variable domain, completed using reference TRBV7-9 and TRBJ2-1, is DTGVSQNPRHKITKRGQNVTFRCDPISEHNRLYWYRQTLGQGPEFLTYFQNEAQLEKSRLLSDRFSAERPKGSFSTLEIQRTEQGDSAMYLCASSSGLAVPSSYNEQFFGPGTRLTVL.

This sequence joins TRBV5-6 and TRBJ2-7, with D perhaps TRBD1 (6 bases). V was cut by 1 base and J by 2 bases, with 13 bases left in between. Germline V CDR1 and CDR2: SGHDT, YYEEEE. The CDR3 loop spans 15 amino acids. CDR3: CASSLFWTDTYEQYF. The CDR3, as DNA: TGTGCCAGCAGCTTGTTTTGGACAGACACCTACGAGCAGTACTTC.

The CDR3 nucleotides are TGTGCCAGCAGCAGTCCGACAGGGGGCCGCTATGGCTACACCTTC. As protein: CASSSPTGGRYGYTF. The gene calls are TRBV5-6 and TRBJ1-2, with TRBD1 identical over 10 bases. J was trimmed by 4 bases and V by 4 bases; bases with no gene match: 7. Germline V CDR1 and CDR2: SGHDT, YYEEEE. The CDR3 consists of 15 residues.

This clonotype showed up just a few times. The genes are TRBV29-1 and TRBJ2-3; 7 bases are shared with TRBD2. This CDR3 spans 12 amino acids. V dropped 5 bases and J dropped 14; count of bases not matched to a gene: 13. Germline lookup yields CDR1 SQVTM and CDR2 ANQGSEA. The CDR3, as DNA: TGCAGCGTTCCTAGCGGCCCTTGGGGATGGTATTTT. Residues: CSVPSGPWGWYF.

The rearrangement joins TRBV7-2 to TRBJ1-1, with a weak D call TRBD1 (5 bases). With 2 bases removed from V and 3 bases from J, the gap between germline ends came to 13 bases. CDR3 length: 15 amino acids. The germline CDR1 and CDR2 sequences are SGHTA and FQGNSA. Written as DNA, the CDR3 is TGTGCCAGCAGCTTATACGGGGACCCCTACACTGAAGCTTTCTTT. This translates into CASSLYGDPYTEAFF.

The chain uses TRBV20-1 and TRBJ1-1; D is uncertain. The length of the CDR3 is 13 residues. In germline, CDR1 is DFQATT, CDR2 SNEGSKA (reference sequence). Trimming took off 2 bases at V and 3 bases at J, with 10 bases between the two ends. This CDR3 is CSARQRVYTEAFF. CDR3 bases: TGCAGTGCTAGACAGCGGGTTTACACTGAAGCTTTCTTT.

The chain employs TRBV5-8 and TRBJ2-2, with TRBD2 as a possible D gene (5 bases). Germline loops: CDR1 SGHTS, CDR2 YDEGEE. Trimming removed 4 bases from V and 1 base from J, with 14 bases in between. CDR3 length equals 16 residues. Here the CDR3 DNA reads TGTGCCAGCAGCGATGGAGGATCGGGGAACACCGGGGAGCTGTTTTTT. It is translated as CASSDGGSGNTGELFF. Variable domain in full (rest from reference TRBV5-8 and TRBJ2-2): EAGVTQSPTHLIKTRGQQATLRCSPISGHTSVYWYQQALGLGLQFLLWYDEGEERNRGNFPPRFSGRQFPNYSSELNVNALELEDSALYLCASSDGGSGNTGELFFGEGSRLTVL.

The V gene is TRBV5-1, the J gene TRBJ2-5, with 7 bases matching TRBD2. Germline-derived CDR1 and CDR2 are SGHRS and YFSETQ. This CDR3 region has 15 residues. With 0 bases clipped from V and 4 bases from J, the junction kept 6 bases outside the gene matches. The CDR3 DNA is TGCGCCAGCAGCTTGGGGGTACTAGCGAGAGAGACCCAGTACTTC. Translation gives CASSLGVLARETQYF.

This clonotype was seen ten or more times. The chain uses TRBV6-5 and TRBJ2-6; the D is unclear. Germline V gene sequence: CDR1 MNHEY, CDR2 SVGAGI. V gave up 2 bases and J gave up 3 bases, with 2 bases separating them. The CDR3 extends over 13 amino acids. In DNA form, the CDR3 reads TGTGCCAGCAGTTACGGTGGGGCCAACGTCCTGACTTTC. It specifies CASSYGGANVLTF.

V and J are TRBV6-1 and TRBJ1-5; D gene uncertain. The CDR3 extends over 13 amino acids. Germline V gene lookup returns CDR1 MNHNS and CDR2 SASEGT. Deletions cut 0 bases from V and 6 bases from J, with 6 bases between. CDR3 coding DNA: TGTGCCAGCAGTGAAGCTACGGGTCAGCCCCAGCATTTT. Its translation: CASSEATGQPQHF.

This chain uses TRBV27 with TRBJ1-1; 7 bases map to TRBD1. The CDR3 loop spans 13 amino acids. The V gene's germline CDR1 is MNHEY and CDR2 SMNVEV (reference sequence). Trimming removed 5 bases from V and 4 bases from J; junction bases left unmatched: 4. CDR3 loop: CASSVQGLTEAFF. Here the CDR3 DNA reads TGTGCCAGCAGTGTACAGGGGCTCACTGAAGCTTTCTTT.

The chain combines TRBV27 with TRBJ1-4; D not certain. Trimming left V 3 bases short and J 2 bases short, with 22 bases between. In germline, CDR1 is MNHEY, CDR2 SMNVEV (reference sequence). The CDR3 has 19 residues. The CDR3 loop reads CASSFFRPQRAGTNEKLFF. The CDR3 region has the DNA TGTGCCAGCAGTTTCTTCCGACCCCAAAGGGCCGGCACTAATGAAAAACTGTTTTTT.

The gene calls are TRBV4-3 and TRBJ2-6, with no clear D. Trimming cost V 3 bases and J 0 bases, with 3 bases left between them. This CDR3 has 14 amino acids. Germline loops: CDR1 LGHNA, CDR2 YSLEER. CDR3 protein: CASSQHSGANVLTF. The CDR3 nucleotides read TGCGCCAGCAGCCAGCACTCTGGGGCCAACGTCCTGACTTTC.

As to this clonotype: An end of the junction differs from the germline gene, which may be a read error. This chain uses TRBV7-9 with TRBJ2-7; TRBD1 matches at 12 bases. The germline gives CDR1 SEHNR, CDR2 FQNEAQ (reference sequence). This CDR3 contains 16 residues. This chain's CDR3 is CVSSLSSGQGAYEQYF. CDR3 in DNA: TGTGTCAGCAGCCTGAGCTCGGGACAGGGGGCATACGAGCAGTACTTC.

The chain links TRBV7-2 to TRBJ1-1; TRBD1 matches at 7 bases. The CDR3 length is 14 residues. In germline, CDR1 is SGHTA, CDR2 FQGNSA. Trimming took 6 bases from V and 6 from J; bases not matched to a gene: 10. The CDR3: CASRSAGGGSEAFF. The DNA for the CDR3 is TGTGCCAGCAGATCCGCAGGGGGAGGATCTGAAGCTTTCTTT.

The gene calls are TRBV4-1 and TRBJ2-5; D possibly corresponds to TRBD2 (7 bases). The DNA matches TRBJ2-7 better at its end, which makes the J call doubtful. The length of the CDR3 is 15 residues. Germline V lookup: CDR1 MGHRA, CDR2 YSYEKL. DNA for the CDR3: TGCGCCAGCACCGAGGGGCGGGGGCCGATCTACGAGCAGTACTTC. This encodes CASTEGRGPIYEQYF.